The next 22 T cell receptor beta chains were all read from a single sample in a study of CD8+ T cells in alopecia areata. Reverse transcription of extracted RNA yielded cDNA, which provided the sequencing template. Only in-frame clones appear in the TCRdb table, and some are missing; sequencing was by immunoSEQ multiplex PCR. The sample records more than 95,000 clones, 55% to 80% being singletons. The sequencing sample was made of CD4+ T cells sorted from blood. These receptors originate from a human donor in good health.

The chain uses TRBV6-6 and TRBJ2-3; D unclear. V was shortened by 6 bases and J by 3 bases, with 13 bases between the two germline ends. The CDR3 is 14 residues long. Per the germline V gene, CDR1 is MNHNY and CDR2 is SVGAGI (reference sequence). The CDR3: CASRPRTRTDTQYF. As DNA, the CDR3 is TGTGCCAGCAGACCCCGGACGAGAACAGATACGCAGTATTTT.

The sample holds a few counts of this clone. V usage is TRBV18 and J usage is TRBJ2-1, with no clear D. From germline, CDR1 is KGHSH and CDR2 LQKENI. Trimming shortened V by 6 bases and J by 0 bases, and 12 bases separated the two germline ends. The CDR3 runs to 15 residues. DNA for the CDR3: TGTGCCAGCTCGGTCCTTCCGAGCTCCTACAATGAGCAGTTCTTC. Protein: CASSVLPSSYNEQFF.

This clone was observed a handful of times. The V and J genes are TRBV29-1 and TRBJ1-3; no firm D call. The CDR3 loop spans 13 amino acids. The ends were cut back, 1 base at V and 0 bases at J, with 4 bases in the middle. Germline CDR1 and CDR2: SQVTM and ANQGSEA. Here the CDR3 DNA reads TGCAGCGTTGAAGCAAACTCTGGAAACACCATATATTTT. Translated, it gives CSVEANSGNTIYF.

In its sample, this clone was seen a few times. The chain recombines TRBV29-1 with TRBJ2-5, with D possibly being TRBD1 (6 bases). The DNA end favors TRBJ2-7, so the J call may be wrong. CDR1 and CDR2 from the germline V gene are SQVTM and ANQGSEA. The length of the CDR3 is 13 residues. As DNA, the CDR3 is TGCAGCGTTGTGGTTACAGGGACCTACGAGCAGTACTTC. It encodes CSVVVTGTYEQYF.

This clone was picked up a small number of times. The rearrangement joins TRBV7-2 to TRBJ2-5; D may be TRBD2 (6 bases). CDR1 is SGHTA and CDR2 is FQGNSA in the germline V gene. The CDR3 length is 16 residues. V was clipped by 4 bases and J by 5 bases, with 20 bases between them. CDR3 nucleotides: TGTGCCAGCAGCTCCGCCATAGCAAGGAGGGTGGAGACCCAGTACTTC. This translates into CASSSAIARRVETQYF.

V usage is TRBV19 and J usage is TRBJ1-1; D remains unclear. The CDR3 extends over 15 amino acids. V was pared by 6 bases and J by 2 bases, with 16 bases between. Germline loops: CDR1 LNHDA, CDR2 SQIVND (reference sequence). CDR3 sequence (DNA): TGTGCCAGTAGATCGGGAGAAGTCTTAAACACTGAAGCTTTCTTT. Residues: CASRSGEVLNTEAFF.

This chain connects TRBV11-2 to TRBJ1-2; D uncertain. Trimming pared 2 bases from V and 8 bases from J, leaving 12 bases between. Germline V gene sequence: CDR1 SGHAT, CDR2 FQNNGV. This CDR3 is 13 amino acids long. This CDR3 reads CASSLYIGRGYTF. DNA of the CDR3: TGTGCCAGCAGCTTATATATAGGGCGAGGCTACACCTTC.

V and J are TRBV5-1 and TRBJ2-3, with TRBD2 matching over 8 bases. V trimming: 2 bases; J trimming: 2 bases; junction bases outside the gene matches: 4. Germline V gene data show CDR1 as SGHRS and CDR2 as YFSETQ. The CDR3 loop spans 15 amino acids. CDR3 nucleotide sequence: TGCGCCAGCAGCTTAGCGGGGGCCGCCACAGATACGCAGTATTTT. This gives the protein CASSLAGAATDTQYF.

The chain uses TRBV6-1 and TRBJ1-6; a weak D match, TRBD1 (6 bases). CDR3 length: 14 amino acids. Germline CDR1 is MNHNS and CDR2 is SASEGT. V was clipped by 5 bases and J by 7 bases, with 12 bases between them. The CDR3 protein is CASSNRVENSPLHF. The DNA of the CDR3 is TGTGCCAGCAGTAACAGGGTTGAGAATTCACCCCTCCACTTT.

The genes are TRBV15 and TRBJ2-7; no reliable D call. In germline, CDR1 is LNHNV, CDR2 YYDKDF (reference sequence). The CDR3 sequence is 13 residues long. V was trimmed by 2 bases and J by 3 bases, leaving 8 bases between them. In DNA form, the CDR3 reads TGTGCCACCAGCAGATACAGAGACTACGAGCAGTACTTC. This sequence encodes CATSRYRDYEQYF. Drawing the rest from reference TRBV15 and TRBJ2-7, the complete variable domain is DAMVIQNPRYQVTQFGKPVTLSCSQTLNHNVMYWYQQKSSQAPKLLFHYYDKDFNNEADTPDNFQSRRPNTSFCFLDIRSPGLGDTAMYLCATSRYRDYEQYFGPGTRLTVT.

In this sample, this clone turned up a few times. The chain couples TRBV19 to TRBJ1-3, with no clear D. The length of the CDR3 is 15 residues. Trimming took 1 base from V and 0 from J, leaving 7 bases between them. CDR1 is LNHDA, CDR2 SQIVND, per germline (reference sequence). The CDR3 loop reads CASSIVRSSGNTIYF. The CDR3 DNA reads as TGTGCCAGTAGTATAGTCCGAAGCTCTGGAAACACCATATATTTT.

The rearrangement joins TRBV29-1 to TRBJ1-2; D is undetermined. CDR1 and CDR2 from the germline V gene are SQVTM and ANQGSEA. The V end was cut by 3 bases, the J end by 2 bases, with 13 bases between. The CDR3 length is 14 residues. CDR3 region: CSVERSPNNYGYTF. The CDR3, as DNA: TGCAGCGTTGAGAGGTCCCCGAACAACTATGGCTACACCTTC.

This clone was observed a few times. The CDR3 bases are TGTGCCTGGAGTCAGGGGGGGATCGGGGAGCTGTTTTTT. Its protein is CAWSQGGIGELFF. This sequence joins TRBV30 and TRBJ2-2; D is tentatively TRBD1 or TRBD2 (7 bases each). Looked up from germline, CDR1 is GTSNPN and CDR2 is SVGIG (reference sequence). The CDR3 loop spans 13 amino acids. The V and J ends lost 2 bases and 7 bases respectively, with 11 bases between them.

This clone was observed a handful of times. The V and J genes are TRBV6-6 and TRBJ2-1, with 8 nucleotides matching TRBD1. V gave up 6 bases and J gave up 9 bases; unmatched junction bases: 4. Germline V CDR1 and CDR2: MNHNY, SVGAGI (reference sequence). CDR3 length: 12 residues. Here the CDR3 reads CASRPDRGEQFF. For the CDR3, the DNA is TGTGCCAGCAGGCCAGACAGGGGTGAGCAGTTCTTC.

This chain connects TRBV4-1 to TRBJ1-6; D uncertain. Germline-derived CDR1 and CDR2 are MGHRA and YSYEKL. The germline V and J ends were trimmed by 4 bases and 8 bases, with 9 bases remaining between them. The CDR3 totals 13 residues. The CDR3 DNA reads TGCGCCAGCAGCCTCCGTTTGGATTCACCCCTCCACTTT. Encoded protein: CASSLRLDSPLHF.

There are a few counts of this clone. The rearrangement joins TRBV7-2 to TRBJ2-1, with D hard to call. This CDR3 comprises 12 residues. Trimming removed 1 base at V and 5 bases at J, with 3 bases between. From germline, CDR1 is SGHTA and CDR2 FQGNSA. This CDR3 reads CASSLVNNEQFF. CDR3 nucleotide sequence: TGTGCCAGCAGCTTAGTCAACAATGAGCAGTTCTTC.

CDR3 residues: CASSQTVSQPQHF. DNA of the CDR3: TGCGCCAGCAGTCAGACAGTCTCTCAGCCCCAGCATTTT. This chain joins TRBV23-1 and TRBJ1-5; the D gene is possibly TRBD1 (5 bases). TRBV23-1 is labeled an ORF, and its function is uncertain. V was cut by 3 bases and J by 6 bases, with 9 bases left in between. The CDR3 has 13 residues.

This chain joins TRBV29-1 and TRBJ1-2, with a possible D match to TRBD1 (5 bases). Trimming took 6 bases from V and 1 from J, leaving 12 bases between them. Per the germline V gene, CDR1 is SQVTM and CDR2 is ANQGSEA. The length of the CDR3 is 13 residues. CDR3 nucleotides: TGCAGCGTGCAACCGACAGTTAACTATGGCTACACCTTC. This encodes CSVQPTVNYGYTF.

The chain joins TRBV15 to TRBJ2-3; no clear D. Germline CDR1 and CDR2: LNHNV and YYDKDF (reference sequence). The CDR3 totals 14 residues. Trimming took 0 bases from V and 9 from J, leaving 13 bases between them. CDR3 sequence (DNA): TGTGCCACCAGCAGAGATAAGGGTCCTGGCACGCAGTATTTT. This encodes CATSRDKGPGTQYF.

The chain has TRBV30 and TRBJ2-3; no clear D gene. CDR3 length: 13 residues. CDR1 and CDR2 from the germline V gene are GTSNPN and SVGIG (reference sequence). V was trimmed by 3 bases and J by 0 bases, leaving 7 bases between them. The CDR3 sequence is CAWRTSSTDTQYF. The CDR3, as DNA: TGTGCCTGGAGAACCTCTAGCACAGATACGCAGTATTTT.

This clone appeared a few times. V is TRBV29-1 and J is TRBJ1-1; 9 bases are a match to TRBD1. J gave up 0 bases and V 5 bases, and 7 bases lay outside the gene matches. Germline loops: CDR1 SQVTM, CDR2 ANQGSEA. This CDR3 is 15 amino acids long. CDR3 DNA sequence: TGCAGCGTTCGGAGAGGACAGGGGATGAACACTGAAGCTTTCTTT. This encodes CSVRRGQGMNTEAFF.

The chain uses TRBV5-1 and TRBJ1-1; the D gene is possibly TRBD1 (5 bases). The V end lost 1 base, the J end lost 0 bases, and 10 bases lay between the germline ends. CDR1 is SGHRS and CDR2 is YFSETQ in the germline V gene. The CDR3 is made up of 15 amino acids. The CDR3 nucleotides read TGCGCCAGCAGCTTGCGAGGGACGGTGAACACTGAAGCTTTCTTT. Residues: CASSLRGTVNTEAFF.